This entry is about one T cell receptor (beta chain). The sample holds other DNA sequences that translate to the same CDR3. CDR3 length: 14 amino acids. The V end was cut by 0 bases, the J end by 5 bases, with 8 bases between. Germline-derived CDR1 and CDR2 are MNHEY and SMNVEV (reference sequence). This entry is derived from a study of T cell changes during pregnancy in multiple sclerosis. The table came from immunoSEQ multiplex PCR; TCRdb's copy has only in-frame clones and leaves some out. The repertoire holds 56,000 or so clones, 80% to 90% seen once, with about 0.4% in the top ten. The TCR sequence derives from a female donor with multiple sclerosis, enrolled in a pregnancy study. The chain links TRBV27 to TRBJ1-5, with D perhaps TRBD1 (6 bases). The source material was CD4+ T cells from peripheral blood mononuclear cells, sampled in the third trimester of pregnancy. CDR3 sequence: CASSLSAGDQPQHF. DNA of the CDR3: TGTGCCAGCAGTTTATCGGCAGGGGATCAGCCCCAGCATTTT.